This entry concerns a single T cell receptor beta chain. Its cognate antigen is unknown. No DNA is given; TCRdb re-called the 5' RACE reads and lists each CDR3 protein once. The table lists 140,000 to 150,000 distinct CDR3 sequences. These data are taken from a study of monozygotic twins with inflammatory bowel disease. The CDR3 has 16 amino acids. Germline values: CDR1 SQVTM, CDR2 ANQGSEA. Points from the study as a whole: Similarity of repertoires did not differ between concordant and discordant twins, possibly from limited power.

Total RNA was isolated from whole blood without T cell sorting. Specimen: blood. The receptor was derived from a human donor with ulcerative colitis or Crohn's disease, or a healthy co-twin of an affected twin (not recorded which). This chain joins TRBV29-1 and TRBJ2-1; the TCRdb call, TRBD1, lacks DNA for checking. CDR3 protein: CSVVPPSAGSYNEQFF.